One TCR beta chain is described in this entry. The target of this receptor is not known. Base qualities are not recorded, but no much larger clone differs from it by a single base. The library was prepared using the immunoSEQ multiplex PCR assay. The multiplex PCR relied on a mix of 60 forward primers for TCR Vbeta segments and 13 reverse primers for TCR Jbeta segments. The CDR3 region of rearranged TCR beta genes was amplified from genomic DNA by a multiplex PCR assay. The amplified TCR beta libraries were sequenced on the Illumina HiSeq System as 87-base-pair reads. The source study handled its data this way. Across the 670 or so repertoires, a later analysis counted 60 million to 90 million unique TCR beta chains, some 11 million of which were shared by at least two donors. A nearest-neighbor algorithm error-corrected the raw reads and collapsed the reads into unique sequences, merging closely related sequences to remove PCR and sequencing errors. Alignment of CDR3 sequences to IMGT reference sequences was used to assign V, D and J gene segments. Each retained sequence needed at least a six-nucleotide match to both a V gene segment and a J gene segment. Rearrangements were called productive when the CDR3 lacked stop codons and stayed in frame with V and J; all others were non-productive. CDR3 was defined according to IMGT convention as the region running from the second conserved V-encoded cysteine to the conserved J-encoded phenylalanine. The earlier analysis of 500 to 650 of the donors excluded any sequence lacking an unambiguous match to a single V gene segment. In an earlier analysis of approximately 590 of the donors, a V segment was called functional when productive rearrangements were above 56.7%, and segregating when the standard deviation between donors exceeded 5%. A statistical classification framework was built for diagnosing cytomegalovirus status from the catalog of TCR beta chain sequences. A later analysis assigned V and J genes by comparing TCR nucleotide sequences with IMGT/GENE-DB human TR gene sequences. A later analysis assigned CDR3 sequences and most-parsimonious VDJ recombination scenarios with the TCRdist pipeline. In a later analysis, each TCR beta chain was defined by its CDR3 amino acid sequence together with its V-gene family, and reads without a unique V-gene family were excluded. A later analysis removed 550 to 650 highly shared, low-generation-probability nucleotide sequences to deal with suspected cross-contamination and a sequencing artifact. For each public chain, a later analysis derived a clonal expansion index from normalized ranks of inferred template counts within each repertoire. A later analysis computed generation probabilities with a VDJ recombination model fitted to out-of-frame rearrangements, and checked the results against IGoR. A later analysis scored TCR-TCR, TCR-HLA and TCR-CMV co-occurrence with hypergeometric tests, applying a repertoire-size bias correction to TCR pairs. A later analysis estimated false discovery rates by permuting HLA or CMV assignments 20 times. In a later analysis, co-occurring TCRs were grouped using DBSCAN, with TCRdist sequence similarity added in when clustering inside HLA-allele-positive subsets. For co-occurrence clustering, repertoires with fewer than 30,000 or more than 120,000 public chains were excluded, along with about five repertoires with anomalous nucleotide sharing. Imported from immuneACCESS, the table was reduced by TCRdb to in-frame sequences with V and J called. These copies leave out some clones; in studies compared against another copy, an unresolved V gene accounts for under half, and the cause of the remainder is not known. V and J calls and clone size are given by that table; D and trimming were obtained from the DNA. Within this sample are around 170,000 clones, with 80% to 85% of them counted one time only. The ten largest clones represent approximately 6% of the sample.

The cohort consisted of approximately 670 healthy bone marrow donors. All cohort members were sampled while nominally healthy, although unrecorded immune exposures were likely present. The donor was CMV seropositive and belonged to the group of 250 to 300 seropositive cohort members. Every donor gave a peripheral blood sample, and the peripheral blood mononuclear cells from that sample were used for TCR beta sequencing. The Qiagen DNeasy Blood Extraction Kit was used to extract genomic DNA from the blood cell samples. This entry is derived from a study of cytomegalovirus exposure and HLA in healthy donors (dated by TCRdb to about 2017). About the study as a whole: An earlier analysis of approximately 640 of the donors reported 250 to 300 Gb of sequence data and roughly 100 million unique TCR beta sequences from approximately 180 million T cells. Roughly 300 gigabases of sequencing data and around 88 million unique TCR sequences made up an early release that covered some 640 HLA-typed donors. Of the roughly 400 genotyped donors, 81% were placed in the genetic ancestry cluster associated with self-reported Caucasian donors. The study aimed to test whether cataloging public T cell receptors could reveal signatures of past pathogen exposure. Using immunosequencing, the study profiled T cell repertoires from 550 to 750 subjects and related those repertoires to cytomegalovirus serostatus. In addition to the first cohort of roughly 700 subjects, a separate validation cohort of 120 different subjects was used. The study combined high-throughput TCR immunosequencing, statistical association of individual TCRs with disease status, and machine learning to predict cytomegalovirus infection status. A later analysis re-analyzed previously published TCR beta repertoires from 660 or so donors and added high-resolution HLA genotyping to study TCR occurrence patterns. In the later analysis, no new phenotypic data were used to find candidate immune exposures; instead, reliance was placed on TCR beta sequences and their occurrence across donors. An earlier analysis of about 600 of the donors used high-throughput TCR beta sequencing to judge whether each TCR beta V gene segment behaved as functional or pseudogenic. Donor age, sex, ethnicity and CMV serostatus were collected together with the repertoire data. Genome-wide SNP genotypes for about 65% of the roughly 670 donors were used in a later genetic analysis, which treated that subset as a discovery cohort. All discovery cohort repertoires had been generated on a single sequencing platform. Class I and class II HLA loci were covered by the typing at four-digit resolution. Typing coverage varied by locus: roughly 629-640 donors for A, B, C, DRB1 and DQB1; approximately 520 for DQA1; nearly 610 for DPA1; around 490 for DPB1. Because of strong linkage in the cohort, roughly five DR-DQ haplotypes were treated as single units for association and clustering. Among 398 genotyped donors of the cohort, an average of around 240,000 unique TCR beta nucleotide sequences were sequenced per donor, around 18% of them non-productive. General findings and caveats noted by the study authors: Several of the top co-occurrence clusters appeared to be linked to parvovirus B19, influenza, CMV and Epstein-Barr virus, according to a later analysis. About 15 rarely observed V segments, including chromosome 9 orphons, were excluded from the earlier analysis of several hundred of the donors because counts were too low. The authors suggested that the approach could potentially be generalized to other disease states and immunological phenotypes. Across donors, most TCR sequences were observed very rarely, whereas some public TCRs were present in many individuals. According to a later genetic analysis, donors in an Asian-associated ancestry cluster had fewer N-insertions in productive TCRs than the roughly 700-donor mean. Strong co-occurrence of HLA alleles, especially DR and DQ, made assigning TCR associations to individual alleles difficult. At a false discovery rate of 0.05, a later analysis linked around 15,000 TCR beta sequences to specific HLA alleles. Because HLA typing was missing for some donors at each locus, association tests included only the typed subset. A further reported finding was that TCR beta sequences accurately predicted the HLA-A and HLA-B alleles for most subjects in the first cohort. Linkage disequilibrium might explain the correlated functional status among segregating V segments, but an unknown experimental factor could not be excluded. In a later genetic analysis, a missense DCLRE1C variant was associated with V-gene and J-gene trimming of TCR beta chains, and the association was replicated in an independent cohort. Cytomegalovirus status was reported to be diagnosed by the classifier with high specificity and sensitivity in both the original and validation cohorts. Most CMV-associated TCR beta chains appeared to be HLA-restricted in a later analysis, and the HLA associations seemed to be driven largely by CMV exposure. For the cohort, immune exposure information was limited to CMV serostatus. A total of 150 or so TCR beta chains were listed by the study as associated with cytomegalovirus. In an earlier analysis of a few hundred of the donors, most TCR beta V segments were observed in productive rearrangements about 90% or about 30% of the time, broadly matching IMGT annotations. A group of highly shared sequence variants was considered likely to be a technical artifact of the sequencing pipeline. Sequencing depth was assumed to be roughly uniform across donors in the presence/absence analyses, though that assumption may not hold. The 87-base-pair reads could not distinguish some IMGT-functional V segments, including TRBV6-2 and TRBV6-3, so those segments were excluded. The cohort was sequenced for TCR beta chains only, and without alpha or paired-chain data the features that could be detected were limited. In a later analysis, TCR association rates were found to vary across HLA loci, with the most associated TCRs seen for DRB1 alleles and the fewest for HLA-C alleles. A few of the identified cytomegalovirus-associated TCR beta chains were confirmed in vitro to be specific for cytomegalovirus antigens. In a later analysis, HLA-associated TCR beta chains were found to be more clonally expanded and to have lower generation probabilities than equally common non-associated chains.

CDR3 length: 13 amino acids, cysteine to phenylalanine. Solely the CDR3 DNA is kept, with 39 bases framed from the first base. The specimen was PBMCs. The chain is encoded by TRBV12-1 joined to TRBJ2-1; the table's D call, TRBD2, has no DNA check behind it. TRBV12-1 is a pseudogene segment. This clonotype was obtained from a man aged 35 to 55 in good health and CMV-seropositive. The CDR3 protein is CASSFVVYNEQFF. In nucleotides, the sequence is TGTGCCAGCAGCTTTGTAGTCTACAATGAGCAGTTCTTC.